The clone carrying this T cell receptor beta chain turned up a few times. The CDR3 consists of 15 residues. V shed 5 bases and J shed 1 base, with 11 bases lying between them. From germline, CDR1 is SGHTA and CDR2 FQGNSA. This sample was taken from a study of blood T cell repertoires in COVID-19. Methods used by the authors: Amplification of reference gene primers was used by the study to estimate nucleated cell counts. Clones were read by immunoSEQ multiplex PCR, and TCRdb kept only the in-frame ones, dropping some. From that table come the V and J calls and clone size; the DNA was used to work out D and trimming. Altogether about 240,000 clones are present, 87% being singletons, with the ten largest covering 2.5% to 3%.

This TCR was sampled from a woman aged 25 to 45 with acute COVID-19. This rearrangement joins TRBV7-2 to TRBJ1-4; D gene uncertain. Specimen: PBMCs or T cells enriched from blood (not recorded which). The CDR3 DNA follows: TGTGCCAGCAGCGCCGACGGACTAACTAATGAAAAACTGTTTTTT. As protein: CASSADGLTNEKLFF.